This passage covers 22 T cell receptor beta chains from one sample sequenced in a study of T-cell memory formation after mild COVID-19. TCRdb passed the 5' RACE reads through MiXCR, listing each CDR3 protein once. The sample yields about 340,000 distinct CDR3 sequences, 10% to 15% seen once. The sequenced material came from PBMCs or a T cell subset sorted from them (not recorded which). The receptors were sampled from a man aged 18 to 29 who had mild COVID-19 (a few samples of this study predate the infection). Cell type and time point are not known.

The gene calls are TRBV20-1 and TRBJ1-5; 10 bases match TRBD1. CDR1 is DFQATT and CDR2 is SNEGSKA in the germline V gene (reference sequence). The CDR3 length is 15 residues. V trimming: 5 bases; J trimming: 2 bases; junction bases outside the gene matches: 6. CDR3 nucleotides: TGCAGTGCTGGGCAGACAGGGGGCGGCAATCAGCCCCAGCATTTT. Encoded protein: CSAGQTGGGNQPQHF.

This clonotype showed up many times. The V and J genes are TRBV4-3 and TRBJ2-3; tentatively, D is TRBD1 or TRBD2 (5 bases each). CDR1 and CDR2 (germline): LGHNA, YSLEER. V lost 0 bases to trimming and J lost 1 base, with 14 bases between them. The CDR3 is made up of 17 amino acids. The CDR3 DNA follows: TGCGCCAGCAGCCAAGATTGGGACGGCGGAGGCACAGATACGCAGTATTTT. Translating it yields CASSQDWDGGGTDTQYF.

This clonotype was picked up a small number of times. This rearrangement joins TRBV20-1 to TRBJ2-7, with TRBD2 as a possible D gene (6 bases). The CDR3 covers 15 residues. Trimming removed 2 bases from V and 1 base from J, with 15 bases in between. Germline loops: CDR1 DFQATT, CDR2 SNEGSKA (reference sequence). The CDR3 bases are TGCAGTGCTAGACCTACTTTCGGGGGTTCCTACGAGCAGTACTTC. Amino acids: CSARPTFGGSYEQYF.

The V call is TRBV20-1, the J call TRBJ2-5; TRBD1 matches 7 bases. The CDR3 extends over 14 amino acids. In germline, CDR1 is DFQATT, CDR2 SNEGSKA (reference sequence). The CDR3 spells CSPPGLGGGETQYF. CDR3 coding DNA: TGCAGCCCACCCGGTCTAGGGGGCGGGGAGACCCAGTACTTC.

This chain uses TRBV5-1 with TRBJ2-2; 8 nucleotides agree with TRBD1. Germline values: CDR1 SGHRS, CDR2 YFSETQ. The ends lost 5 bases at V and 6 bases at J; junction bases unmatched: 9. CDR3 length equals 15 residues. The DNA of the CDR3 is TGCGCCAGCAGTGACCGGACAGGGTGGGCCGGGGAGCTGTTTTTT. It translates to CASSDRTGWAGELFF.

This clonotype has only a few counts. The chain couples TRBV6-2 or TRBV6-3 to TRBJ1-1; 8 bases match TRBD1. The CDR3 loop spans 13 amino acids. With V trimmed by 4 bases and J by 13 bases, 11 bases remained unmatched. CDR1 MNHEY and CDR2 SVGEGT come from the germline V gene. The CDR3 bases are TGTGCCAGCAGTTCCCCCGACAGGGGAAGTGGTTTCTTT. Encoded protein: CASSSPDRGSGFF.

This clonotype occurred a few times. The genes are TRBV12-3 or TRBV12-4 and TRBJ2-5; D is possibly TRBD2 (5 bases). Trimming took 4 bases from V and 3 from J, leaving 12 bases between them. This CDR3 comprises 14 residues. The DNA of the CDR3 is TGTGCCAGCAGTTCCCTTACCGGGGAAGAGACCCAGTACTTC. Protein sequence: CASSSLTGEETQYF.

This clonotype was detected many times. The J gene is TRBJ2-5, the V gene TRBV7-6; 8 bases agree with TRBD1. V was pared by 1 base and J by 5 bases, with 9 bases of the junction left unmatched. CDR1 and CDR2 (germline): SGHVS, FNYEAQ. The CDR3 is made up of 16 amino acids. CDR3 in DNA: TGTGCCAGCAGCTTAGAATCCCAGGGGGCTGGGGAGACCCAGTACTTC. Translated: CASSLESQGAGETQYF.

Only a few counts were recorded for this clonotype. The chain's CDR3 is CASSLESFEKTQYF. CDR3 in DNA: TGTGCCAGCAGCTTAGAGTCCTTCGAGAAGACCCAGTACTTC. The V gene is TRBV11-2, the J gene TRBJ2-5; D unresolved. Per the germline V gene, CDR1 is SGHAT and CDR2 is FQNNGV. The V end was cut by 0 bases, the J end by 6 bases, with 11 bases between. The CDR3 runs to 14 residues.

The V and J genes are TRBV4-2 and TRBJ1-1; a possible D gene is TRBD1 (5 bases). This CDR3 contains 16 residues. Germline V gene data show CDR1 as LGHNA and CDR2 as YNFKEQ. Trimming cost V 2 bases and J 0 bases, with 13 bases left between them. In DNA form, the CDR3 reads TGTGCCAGCAGCCAACAGAGCGGACACCTGAACACTGAAGCTTTCTTT. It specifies CASSQQSGHLNTEAFF.

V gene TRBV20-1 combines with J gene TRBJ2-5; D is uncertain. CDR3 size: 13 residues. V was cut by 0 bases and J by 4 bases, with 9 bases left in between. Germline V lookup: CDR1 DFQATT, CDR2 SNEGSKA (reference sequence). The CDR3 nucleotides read TGCAGTGCTAGAGATTGGGCGGTAGAGACCCAGTACTTC. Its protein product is CSARDWAVETQYF.

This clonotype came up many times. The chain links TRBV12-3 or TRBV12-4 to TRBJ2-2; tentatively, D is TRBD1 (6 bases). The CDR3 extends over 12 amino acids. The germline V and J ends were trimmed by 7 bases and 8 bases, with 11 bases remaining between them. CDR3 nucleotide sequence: TGTGCCAGCACCCAAGGGGGTGGGGAGCTGTTTTTT. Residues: CASTQGGGELFF.

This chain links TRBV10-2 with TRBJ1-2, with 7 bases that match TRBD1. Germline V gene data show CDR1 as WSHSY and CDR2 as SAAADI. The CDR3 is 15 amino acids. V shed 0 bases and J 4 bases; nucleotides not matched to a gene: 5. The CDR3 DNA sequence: TGCGCCAGCAGTGAGTCGACAGGGACAATCTATGGCTACACCTTC. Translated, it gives CASSESTGTIYGYTF.

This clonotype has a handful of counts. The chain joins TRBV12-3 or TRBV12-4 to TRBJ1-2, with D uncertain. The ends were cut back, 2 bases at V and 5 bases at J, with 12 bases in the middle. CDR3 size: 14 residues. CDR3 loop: CASSLFPDSYGYTF. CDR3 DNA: TGTGCCAGCAGTTTATTTCCAGACTCTTATGGCTACACCTTC.

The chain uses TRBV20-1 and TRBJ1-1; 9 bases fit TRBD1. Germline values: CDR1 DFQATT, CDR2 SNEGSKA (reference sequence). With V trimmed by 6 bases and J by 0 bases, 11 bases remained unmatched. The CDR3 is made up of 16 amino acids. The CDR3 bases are TGCAGTGCCTCCCCGTGGGACAGGGCCCTGAACACTGAAGCTTTCTTT. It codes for CSASPWDRALNTEAFF.

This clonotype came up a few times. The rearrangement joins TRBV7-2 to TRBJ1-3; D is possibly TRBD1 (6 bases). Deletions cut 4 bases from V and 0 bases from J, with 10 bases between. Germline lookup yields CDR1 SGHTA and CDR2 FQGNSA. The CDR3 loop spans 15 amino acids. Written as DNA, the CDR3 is TGTGCCAGCAGCTGGAACAGGGCCTCTGGAAACACCATATATTTT. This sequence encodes CASSWNRASGNTIYF.

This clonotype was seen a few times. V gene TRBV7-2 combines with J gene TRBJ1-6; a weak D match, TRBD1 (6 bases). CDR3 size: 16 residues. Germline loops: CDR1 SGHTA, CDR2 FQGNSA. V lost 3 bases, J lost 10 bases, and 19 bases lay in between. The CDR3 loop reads CASSFLTGLQFSPLHF. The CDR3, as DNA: TGTGCCAGCAGCTTTTTGACAGGTCTCCAATTCTCACCCCTCCACTTT.

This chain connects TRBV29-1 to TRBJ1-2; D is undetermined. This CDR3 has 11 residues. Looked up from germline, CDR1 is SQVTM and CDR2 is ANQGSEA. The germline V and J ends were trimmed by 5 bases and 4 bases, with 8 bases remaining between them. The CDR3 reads CSVLELYGYTF. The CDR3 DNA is TGCAGCGTTTTAGAACTCTATGGCTACACCTTC.

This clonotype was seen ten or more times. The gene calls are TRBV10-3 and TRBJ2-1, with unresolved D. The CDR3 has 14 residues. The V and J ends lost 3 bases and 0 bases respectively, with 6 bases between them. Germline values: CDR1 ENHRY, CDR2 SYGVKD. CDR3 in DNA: TGTGCCATCAGTGAACCCAGCTCCTACAATGAGCAGTTCTTC. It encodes CAISEPSSYNEQFF.

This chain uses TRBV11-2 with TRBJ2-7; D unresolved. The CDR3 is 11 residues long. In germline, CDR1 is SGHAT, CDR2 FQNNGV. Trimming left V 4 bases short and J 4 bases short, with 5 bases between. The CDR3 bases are TGTGCCAGCAGCTCTAGATACGAGCAGTACTTC. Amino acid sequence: CASSSRYEQYF.

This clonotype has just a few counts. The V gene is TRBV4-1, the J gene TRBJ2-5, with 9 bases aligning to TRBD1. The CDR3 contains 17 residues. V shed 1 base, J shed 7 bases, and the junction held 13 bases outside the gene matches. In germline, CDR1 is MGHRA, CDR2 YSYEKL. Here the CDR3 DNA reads TGCGCCAGCAGCCAAGCGGGGACAGGGCCCTCAGGGTGGACCCAGTACTTC. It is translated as CASSQAGTGPSGWTQYF.

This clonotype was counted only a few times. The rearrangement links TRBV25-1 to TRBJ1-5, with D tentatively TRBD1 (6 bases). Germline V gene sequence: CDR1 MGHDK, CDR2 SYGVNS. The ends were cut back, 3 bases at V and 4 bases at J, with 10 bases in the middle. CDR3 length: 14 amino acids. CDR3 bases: TGTGCCAGCAGTGACGGGCAGGGGAATCAGCCCCAGCATTTT. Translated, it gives CASSDGQGNQPQHF.